Below, 30 T cell receptor beta chains from the same sample are listed, as sequenced in a study of T cell repertoires in cytomegalovirus infection. TCRdb re-analysed the reads in MiXCR, keeping a single row per CDR3 protein. Of roughly 90,000 distinct CDR3 sequences in the sample, under 30% were seen once. No antigen has been identified for these receptors. The source was CD8+ T cells from cultured PBMCs, collected from culture after CMV antigen stimulation. These receptors came from a human donor in good health (CMV status not recorded). Some clones in this sample may be carry-over from other donors' samples.

The V and J genes are TRBV7-9 and TRBJ2-5, with a tentative D call TRBD2 (7 bases). Germline V gives CDR1 SEHNR, CDR2 FQNEAQ (reference sequence). V lost 4 bases and J lost 5, with 20 bases in between. The CDR3 loop spans 16 amino acids. CDR3 residues: CASSSNPPGGLETQYF. The CDR3 DNA reads as TGTGCCAGCAGCTCGAACCCCCCCGGGGGGCTGGAGACCCAGTACTTC.

This sequence joins TRBV12-3 or TRBV12-4 and TRBJ2-5, with 7 bases fitting TRBD2. V lost 7 bases, J lost 1 base, and 9 bases stayed unmatched. The CDR3 has 15 amino acids. The CDR3 loop is CASTDSGYGQETQYF. CDR3 sequence (DNA): TGTGCCAGCACCGATAGCGGGTACGGCCAAGAGACCCAGTACTTC.

Only a few counts were recorded for this clonotype. This chain uses TRBV19 with TRBJ1-2; D possibly corresponds to TRBD1 (6 bases). This CDR3 contains 14 residues. CDR1 LNHDA and CDR2 SQIVND come from the germline V gene (reference sequence). Trimming cost V 8 bases and J 3 bases, with 16 bases left between them. The DNA for the CDR3 is TGTGCCAGTCAAACAGGGATCTCTTACTATGGCTACACCTTC. Translation gives CASQTGISYYGYTF.

This clonotype showed up many times. The gene calls are TRBV7-2 and TRBJ1-5; no clear D. Trimming removed 7 bases from V and 4 bases from J, with 14 bases in between. Germline V lookup: CDR1 SGHTA, CDR2 FQGNSA. The CDR3 length is 14 residues. CDR3: CASTPLGMNQPQHF. The CDR3 DNA follows: TGTGCCAGCACACCTTTGGGGATGAATCAGCCCCAGCATTTT.

In this sample, this clonotype turned up a few times. This rearrangement joins TRBV7-9 to TRBJ1-1; D is unresolved. The germline gives CDR1 SEHNR, CDR2 FQNEAQ (reference sequence). This CDR3 is built from 12 residues. Trimming took off 1 base at V and 7 bases at J, with 7 bases between the two ends. CDR3 region: CASSLEADEAFF. The CDR3 region has the DNA TGTGCCAGCAGCTTAGAGGCAGATGAAGCTTTCTTT.

There are a few counts of this clonotype. The rearrangement joins TRBV20-1 to TRBJ2-2; 10 bases agree with TRBD1. J lost 3 bases, V lost 1 base, and 2 bases had no gene match. CDR1 DFQATT and CDR2 SNEGSKA come from the germline V gene (reference sequence). The CDR3 is 15 residues long. The CDR3 sequence is CSARATGGDTGELFF. Here the CDR3 DNA reads TGCAGTGCTAGAGCGACAGGGGGCGACACCGGGGAGCTGTTTTTT.

This clonotype showed up just a few times. The chain links TRBV5-4 to TRBJ1-5, with D unclear. Germline CDR1 and CDR2: SGHNT and YYREEE (reference sequence). The CDR3 is 13 residues long. With 4 bases removed from V and 5 bases from J, the gap between germline ends came to 10 bases. In DNA form, the CDR3 reads TGTGCCAGCAGCGAAGGGTCTTATCAGCCCCAGCATTTT. Protein product: CASSEGSYQPQHF.

The rearrangement joins TRBV28 to TRBJ2-3; a possible D gene is TRBD2 (5 bases). V dropped 3 bases and J dropped 8 bases, with 12 bases sitting between them. Germline V gene sequence: CDR1 MDHEN, CDR2 SYDVKM. This CDR3 has 13 residues. The CDR3 here is CASSFLHAGTQYF. In DNA form, the CDR3 reads TGTGCCAGCAGTTTTCTCCACGCGGGTACGCAGTATTTT.

In this sample, this clonotype turned up once. An end of the junction does not agree with germline; a read error may underlie this. The V gene is TRBV19, the J gene TRBJ1-1; a possible D gene is TRBD1 (5 bases). The CDR3 loop spans 18 amino acids. The germline V gene encodes CDR1 LNHDA and CDR2 SQIVND (reference sequence). Here the CDR3 DNA reads TGTGCCAGTATTATAGGTTCCGCGGGCAGGGCAACGGGGACTGAAGCTTTCTTT. This sequence encodes CASIIGSAGRATGTEAFF.

The V gene is TRBV6-2 or TRBV6-3, the J gene TRBJ2-1; 13 positions agree with TRBD2. Germline V lookup: CDR1 MNHEY, CDR2 SVGEGT. Losses at the gene ends were 4 bases for V and 6 bases for J; bases not matched to a gene: 9. The CDR3 totals 17 residues. CDR3 residues: CASSFRTSGGLANEQFF. CDR3 sequence (DNA): TGTGCCAGCAGTTTCAGGACTAGCGGGGGCCTCGCCAATGAGCAGTTCTTC.

The genes are TRBV11-2 and TRBJ2-3; no clear D. This CDR3 spans 13 amino acids. Trimming took 1 base from V and 2 from J, leaving 4 bases between them. CDR1 and CDR2 (germline): SGHAT, FQNNGV. CDR3 region: CASSLVNTDTQYF. The CDR3, as DNA: TGTGCCAGCAGCTTAGTGAACACAGATACGCAGTATTTT.

J is TRBJ2-7 and V is TRBV28; weak D call: TRBD2 (6 bases). V gave up 6 bases and J gave up 7 bases, with 22 bases separating them. Germline CDR1 MDHEN, CDR2 SYDVKM. The CDR3 is 15 amino acids. The CDR3 region is CASSLTSDYDWEQYF. In nucleotides, the CDR3 is TGTGCCAGCAGCCTAACCTCGGACTACGACTGGGAGCAGTACTTC.

A few counts support this clonotype. The chain is built from TRBV24-1 and TRBJ2-2, with D uncertain. CDR1 is KGHDR and CDR2 is SFDVKD in the germline V gene. The length of the CDR3 is 12 residues. With 5 bases removed from V and 5 bases from J, the gap between germline ends came to 5 bases. The CDR3 protein is CATSGGTGELFF. The CDR3 DNA reads TGTGCCACCAGTGGAGGAACCGGGGAGCTGTTTTTT.

This clonotype was observed at least ten times. The chain is built from TRBV11-2 and TRBJ2-5; TRBD2 aligns across 10 bases. This CDR3 is 14 amino acids long. Unmatched junction bases numbered 4, after V lost 5 bases and J lost 4 bases. The germline CDR1 and CDR2 sequences are SGHAT and FQNNGV. CDR3 protein: CASSPPSGRETQYF. The CDR3 DNA sequence: TGTGCCAGCAGCCCCCCTAGCGGGAGAGAGACCCAGTACTTC.

V is TRBV9 and J is TRBJ1-1, with D perhaps matching TRBD1 (6 bases). The V end lost 3 bases, the J end lost 6 bases, and 15 bases lay between the germline ends. Germline CDR1 and CDR2: SGDLS and YYNGEE. The CDR3 is made up of 14 amino acids. Here the CDR3 reads CASSAFTGLPEAFF. The CDR3 DNA reads as TGTGCCAGCAGCGCATTTACAGGGTTGCCTGAAGCTTTCTTT.

This chain joins TRBV6-6 and TRBJ2-1, with a weak D call TRBD2 (6 bases). Germline-derived CDR1 and CDR2 are MNHNY and SVGAGI (reference sequence). Trimming cost V 4 bases and J 3 bases, with 19 bases left between them. The CDR3 totals 17 residues. This CDR3 is CASSFPTSRGLYNEQFF. CDR3 nucleotide sequence: TGTGCCAGCAGTTTCCCGACTAGTAGGGGTCTCTACAATGAGCAGTTCTTC.

A word on this clonotype: This clone may be a read error of a much larger clone one base away. V and J are TRBV7-8 and TRBJ2-5; D perhaps matches TRBD1 (6 bases). Germline lookup yields CDR1 SGHVS and CDR2 FQNEAQ. The CDR3 covers 15 residues. The CDR3 DNA reads TGTGCCAGCAGCCTCCTCCCGGACAGACAAGATACCCAGTACTTC. Translated, it gives CASSLLPDRQDTQYF.

This clonotype was detected a few times. The gene calls are TRBV7-9 and TRBJ2-3; D may be TRBD1 or TRBD2 (5 bases each). Germline CDR1 is SEHNR and CDR2 is FQNEAQ (reference sequence). This CDR3 has 13 amino acids. The V gene lost 2 bases and the J gene lost 5 bases, with 8 bases spanning the gap. The CDR3 here is CASSLYGGDTQYF. The CDR3 DNA reads as TGTGCCAGCAGCTTATATGGGGGAGATACGCAGTATTTT.

Note on this clonotype: One junction end does not reproduce the germline sequence, and a read error may be involved. The chain is built from TRBV4-3 and TRBJ2-1; D is uncertain. Germline CDR1 LGHNA, CDR2 YSLEER. The CDR3 totals 12 residues. The CDR3, as DNA: TGCACCAGCAGCCAGGATTACAATGAGCAGTTCTTC. It specifies CTSSQDYNEQFF.

This clonotype was seen ten or more times. The chain carries TRBV28 and TRBJ1-1; TRBD1 is a possible D gene (6 bases). Germline loops: CDR1 MDHEN, CDR2 SYDVKM. This CDR3 has 12 amino acids. Trimming left V 5 bases short and J 11 bases short, with 15 bases between. The CDR3 here is CASSPGGGRAFF. CDR3 bases: TGTGCCAGCAGTCCCGGTGGGGGCCGCGCTTTCTTT.

As regards this clonotype: A much bigger clone sits one base away, suggesting this may be a read error. The chain couples TRBV15 to TRBJ2-7; TRBD2 aligns across 10 bases. The CDR3 totals 16 residues. J was trimmed by 12 bases and V by 4 bases; bases with no gene match: 18. CDR1 and CDR2 from the germline V gene are LNHNV and YYDKDF (reference sequence). Here the CDR3 reads CATSKSGLAESLQRYF. DNA of the CDR3: TGTGCCACCAGCAAATCAGGACTAGCGGAGTCTCTCCAGCGGTACTTC. Full variable domain (missing parts from reference TRBV15 and TRBJ2-7): DAMVIQNPRYQVTQFGKPVTLSCSQTLNHNVMYWYQQKSSQAPKLLFHYYDKDFNNEADTPDNFQSRRPNTSFCFLDIRSPGLGDTAMYLCATSKSGLAESLQRYFGPGTRLTVT.

Comment on this clonotype: One base away lies a much larger clone, so this may be a sequencing read error. CDR3 bases: TGTGCCAGCAGTATACTCGGGACAGGGAACAAGCAGTACTTC. The encoded protein is CASSILGTGNKQYF. The chain carries TRBV28 and TRBJ2-7, with 9 bases fitting TRBD1. Trimming at V came to 5 bases and at J to 8 bases, leaving 10 bases not matched to a gene. The CDR3 totals 14 residues. CDR1 MDHEN and CDR2 SYDVKM come from the germline V gene.

Ten or more counts support this clonotype. The chain combines TRBV12-3 or TRBV12-4 with TRBJ2-4; D may be TRBD2 (6 bases). V was shortened by 5 bases and J by 1 base, with 12 bases between the two germline ends. The CDR3 length is 15 residues. CDR3 loop: CASSTGLTAKNIQYF. The CDR3 coding sequence is TGTGCCAGCAGTACGGGACTTACGGCCAAAAACATTCAGTACTTC.

This clonotype was observed a single time. The chain combines TRBV12-5 with TRBJ2-1, with D maybe TRBD2 (6 bases). V was trimmed by 4 bases and J by 4 bases, leaving 20 bases between them. CDR3 length: 17 amino acids. Germline CDR1 LGHNT, CDR2 FRNRAP. In nucleotides, the CDR3 is TGTGCTAGTGGTTGGGCCCCGGGGCGGGACGATTACAATGAGCAGTTCTTC. The encoded protein is CASGWAPGRDDYNEQFF.

This clonotype occurred many times. J is TRBJ1-1 and V is TRBV7-9; TRBD1 agrees at 7 bases. The CDR3 has 15 amino acids. J gave up 0 bases and V 1 base, and 2 bases lay outside the gene matches. CDR1 is SEHNR, CDR2 FQNEAQ, per germline (reference sequence). The CDR3 region is CASSLGQGMNTEAFF. The CDR3 DNA reads as TGTGCCAGCAGCTTAGGACAGGGAATGAACACTGAAGCTTTCTTT. The full variable domain, completed using reference TRBV7-9 and TRBJ1-1, is DTGVSQNPRHKITKRGQNVTFRCDPISEHNRLYWYRQTLGQGPEFLTYFQNEAQLEKSRLLSDRFSAERPKGSFSTLEIQRTEQGDSAMYLCASSLGQGMNTEAFFGQGTRLTVV.

The chain couples TRBV11-2 to TRBJ2-7, with 7 positions matching TRBD1. The germline V gene encodes CDR1 SGHAT and CDR2 FQNNGV. V lost 2 bases to trimming and J lost 8 bases; unmatched junction nucleotides: 21. This CDR3 spans 18 amino acids. The CDR3 region has the DNA TGTGCCAGCAGCTTAAATCGTCTGACCGGGACAGCCGCCTTGAAGCAGTACTTC. Encoded protein: CASSLNRLTGTAALKQYF.

The V call is TRBV6-5, the J call TRBJ2-1; no reliable D call. V was trimmed by 2 bases and J by 5 bases, leaving 10 bases between them. The CDR3 sequence is 14 residues long. The V gene's germline CDR1 is MNHEY and CDR2 SVGAGI. CDR3: CASSYRQINNEQFF. The CDR3 region has the DNA TGTGCCAGCAGTTACCGCCAGATTAACAATGAGCAGTTCTTC.

The V call is TRBV30, the J call TRBJ1-3; D unclear. CDR1 is GTSNPN and CDR2 is SVGIG in the germline V gene (reference sequence). V lost 4 bases, J lost 1 base, and 14 bases lay in between. The CDR3 consists of 15 residues. The CDR3 region has the DNA TGTGCCTGGAAGGAGGGCTATTCATCTGGAAACACCATATATTTT. Translated: CAWKEGYSSGNTIYF.

The chain has TRBV11-2 and TRBJ2-1; the D gene is possibly TRBD2 (5 bases). V was clipped by 5 bases and J by 5 bases, with 13 bases between them. Germline V gene sequence: CDR1 SGHAT, CDR2 FQNNGV. This CDR3 is 14 amino acids long. CDR3 residues: CASSPGESNNEQFF. CDR3 sequence (DNA): TGTGCCAGCAGCCCCGGGGAGAGCAACAATGAGCAGTTCTTC.

In regard to this clonotype: Since a much larger clone is just one base distant, this may be a read error. J is TRBJ2-2 and V is TRBV9; maybe TRBD1 (5 bases). The germline V gene encodes CDR1 SGDLS and CDR2 YYNGEE. Between the trimmed V and J ends, which lost 6 bases and 4 bases, there was a span of 16 bases. There are 15 residues in the CDR3. The CDR3 protein is CASNINDSPTGELFF. The CDR3 DNA follows: TGTGCCAGCAACATAAACGACAGCCCCACCGGGGAGCTGTTTTTT.